The 22 T cell receptor beta chains presented below share a single source sample, sequenced in a study of blood T cells in healthy people across ages. A J-beta primer mix and a sample-barcoded 5' primer were used in a second PCR of roughly 6 to 12 cycles. TCRdb analysed the 5' RACE reads with MiXCR anew, one entry per CDR3 protein. This sample yields 1,500,000 or so distinct CDR3 sequences, of which roughly 43% are seen a single time; 4% belongs to the top ten. Specimen: blood. The receptors stem from a woman aged 18-29 years in good health.

The chain is built from TRBV4-3 and TRBJ2-3, with D unclear. Looked up from germline, CDR1 is LGHNA and CDR2 is YSLEER. V lost 7 bases, J lost 2 bases, and 13 bases lay in between. CDR3 length: 14 amino acids. CDR3 in DNA: TGCGCCAGCAAATCTAGGGATCACACAGATACGCAGTATTTT. Amino acid sequence: CASKSRDHTDTQYF.

The rearrangement uses TRBV6-4 and TRBJ2-1; TRBD2 matches at 9 bases. The assigned J gene may be wrong: the sequence end matches TRBJ2-7 better. CDR3 length equals 15 residues. The germline V gene has CDR1 MRHNA and CDR2 SNTAGT. CDR3 sequence: CASSRLADSYNEQYF. Here the CDR3 DNA reads TGTGCCAGCAGCCGACTAGCGGACTCCTACAATGAGCAGTACTTC.

The V call is TRBV20-1, the J call TRBJ2-5, with TRBD1 identical over 7 bases. With 3 bases clipped from V and 5 bases from J, the junction kept 6 bases outside the gene matches. CDR3 size: 13 residues. Germline CDR1 is DFQATT and CDR2 is SNEGSKA (reference sequence). CDR3 bases: TGCAGTGCTAGTCACAGGGGTGGCGAGACCCAGTACTTC. Translating gives CSASHRGGETQYF.

This clonotype was recorded a few times. The chain links TRBV3-1 to TRBJ1-4; unclear D gene. The CDR3 has 17 residues. CDR1 is LGHDT and CDR2 is YNNKEL in the germline V gene (reference sequence). V was cut by 4 bases and J by 6 bases, with 21 bases left in between. CDR3 region: CASSLFGRGGLDEKLFF. For the CDR3, the DNA is TGTGCCAGCAGCCTCTTCGGGCGGGGTGGATTGGATGAAAAACTGTTTTTT.

V and J are TRBV6-5 and TRBJ2-7; D possibly corresponds to TRBD2 (6 bases). This CDR3 is built from 15 residues. Trimming left V 5 bases short and J 10 bases short, with 24 bases between. In germline, CDR1 is MNHEY, CDR2 SVGAGI. CDR3 residues: CASSDTGRPGEAQYF. CDR3 in DNA: TGTGCCAGCAGTGACACCGGGAGACCCGGAGAAGCCCAGTACTTC.

The chain combines TRBV6-5 with TRBJ2-3, with D perhaps matching TRBD2 (6 bases). Germline V gives CDR1 MNHEY, CDR2 SVGAGI. This CDR3 spans 15 amino acids. Trimming took off 6 bases at V and 0 bases at J, with 13 bases between the two ends. CDR3 sequence reads: CASRVSGPSTDTQYF. As DNA, the CDR3 is TGTGCCAGCAGGGTTAGCGGACCTAGCACAGATACGCAGTATTTT.

This clonotype has only a few counts. V and J are TRBV6-6 and TRBJ2-3, with 7 bases lining up with TRBD1. Germline CDR1 MNHNY, CDR2 SVGAGI (reference sequence). The CDR3 loop spans 13 amino acids. Unmatched junction bases numbered 8, after V lost 6 bases and J lost 8 bases. This CDR3 reads CASSLPDRPTQYF. DNA for the CDR3: TGTGCCAGCAGCCTACCGGACAGGCCTACGCAGTATTTT.

There are a few counts of this clonotype. V usage is TRBV6-5 and J usage is TRBJ2-1; tentatively, D is TRBD2 (5 bases). Matching the DNA end better, TRBJ2-7 makes the J call doubtful. The length of the CDR3 is 16 residues. CDR1 is MNHEY and CDR2 is SVGAGI in the germline V gene. Written as DNA, the CDR3 is TGTGCCAGCAGCCTCACCCCTCCTAGCTCCTACAATGAGCAGTACTTC. This codes for CASSLTPPSSYNEQYF.

Note on this clonotype: The junction and the germline gene differ at one end; a read error may be behind it. The chain combines TRBV5-8 with TRBJ1-5; D ambiguous. Per the germline V gene, CDR1 is SGHTS and CDR2 is YDEGEE. This CDR3 region has 15 residues. The CDR3 coding sequence is TGTGCCAGCAGCTTGGAAGGCAGCTACTATCAGCCCAAGCATTTT. Its translation is CASSLEGSYYQPKHF.

The chain links TRBV29-1 to TRBJ2-6; 7 nucleotides agree with TRBD2. With V trimmed by 7 bases and J by 2 bases, 2 bases remained unmatched. The CDR3 contains 13 residues. Germline V lookup: CDR1 SQVTM, CDR2 ANQGSEA. Written as DNA, the CDR3 is TGCAGCGCTGGGGGGGCTGGGGCCAACGTCCTGACTTTC. Its translation: CSAGGAGANVLTF.

This sequence joins TRBV29-1 and TRBJ2-1, with 9 bases matching TRBD1. Looked up from germline, CDR1 is SQVTM and CDR2 is ANQGSEA. This CDR3 has 12 amino acids. Unmatched junction bases numbered 10, after V lost 7 bases and J lost 12 bases. CDR3 region: CSGQIQGAMQFF. The CDR3 DNA sequence: TGCAGCGGACAGATACAGGGGGCTATGCAGTTCTTC.

For this clonotype: Compared with germline, one end of the junction differs, possibly owing to a read error. The rearrangement links TRBV4-3 to TRBJ2-7; the match to TRBD2 covers 10 bases. Per the germline V gene, CDR1 is LGHNA and CDR2 is YSLEER. CDR3 length: 16 amino acids. Here the CDR3 reads CASSPQSSGSSCEQYF. The DNA for the CDR3 is TGCGCCAGCAGCCCCCAATCTAGCGGGAGCTCCTGCGAGCAGTACTTC.

The chain links TRBV20-1 to TRBJ2-7, with 11 bases matching TRBD2. The CDR3 is 14 amino acids. The germline V gene encodes CDR1 DFQATT and CDR2 SNEGSKA (reference sequence). The CDR3, as DNA: TGCGCCTCTACGGGACTAGCGGACTCCTACGAGCAGTACTTC. Protein sequence: CASTGLADSYEQYF.

The rearrangement joins TRBV9 to TRBJ2-3; no firm D call. The germline gives CDR1 SGDLS, CDR2 YYNGEE. The CDR3 sequence is 15 residues long. Trimming pared 0 bases from V and 2 bases from J, leaving 10 bases between. In DNA, the CDR3 is TGTGCCAGCAGCGTAGCTACGAGCGTCACAGATACGCAGTATTTT. Translated: CASSVATSVTDTQYF.

The chain carries TRBV28 and TRBJ1-6; D perhaps matches TRBD1 (5 bases). This CDR3 has 15 amino acids. Per germline, CDR1 MDHEN and CDR2 SYDVKM. With 6 bases removed from V and 4 bases from J, the gap between germline ends came to 13 bases. The CDR3 DNA follows: TGTGCCAGCAGACCAACAGGCGGGTATAATTCACCCCTCCACTTT. Protein: CASRPTGGYNSPLHF. The variable domain in full, with the rest retrieved from reference TRBV28 and TRBJ1-6, is DVKVTQSSRYLVKRTGEKVFLECVQDMDHENMFWYRQDPGLGLRLIYFSYDVKMKEKGDIPEGYSVSREKKERFSLILESASTNQTSMYLCASRPTGGYNSPLHFGNGTRLTVT.

The rearrangement uses TRBV20-1 and TRBJ1-1; 10 positions match TRBD1. Germline-derived CDR1 and CDR2 are DFQATT and SNEGSKA (reference sequence). Trimming took 8 bases from V and 5 from J; bases not matched to a gene: 11. The CDR3 sequence is 14 residues long. CDR3 DNA sequence: TGCAGTCCCGGGACAGGGGAAGGTTGGACTGAAGCTTTCTTT. Amino acids: CSPGTGEGWTEAFF.

The chain combines TRBV11-3 with TRBJ2-3, with 14 bases fitting TRBD2. CDR1 is SGHNT, CDR2 YENEEA, per germline. Germline trimming cut 5 bases from V and 0 bases from J; bases unmatched to any gene: 13. This CDR3 spans 20 amino acids. CDR3: CASSKTGLAGAPPSTDTQYF. Written as DNA, the CDR3 is TGTGCCAGCAGCAAAACGGGACTAGCGGGAGCCCCCCCTAGCACAGATACGCAGTATTTT.

This chain joins TRBV11-2 and TRBJ2-7; D may correspond to TRBD1 or TRBD2 (5 bases each). Germline CDR1 and CDR2: SGHAT and FQNNGV. V lost 4 bases to trimming and J lost 2 bases, with 24 bases between them. The CDR3 length is 18 residues. In nucleotides, the CDR3 is TGTGCCAGCAGCTACTACCTACCAGACAGAACCGGGGCCTACGAGCAGTACTTC. As protein: CASSYYLPDRTGAYEQYF.

This sequence joins TRBV2 and TRBJ2-1; weak D call: TRBD2 (5 bases). Germline CDR1 and CDR2: SNHLY and FYNNEI. The CDR3 covers 12 residues. Trimming pared 6 bases from V and 3 bases from J, leaving 6 bases between. CDR3 nucleotides: TGTGCCAGCAGGGACTTCTACAATGAGCAGTTCTTC. Translated, it gives CASRDFYNEQFF.

V is TRBV7-3 and J is TRBJ2-5, with D tentatively TRBD2 (6 bases). Deletions cut 3 bases from V and 2 bases from J, with 13 bases between. Germline V gives CDR1 SGHTA, CDR2 FQGTGA. CDR3 length: 15 residues. The chain's CDR3 is CASSFGLLDQETQYF. The CDR3 nucleotides read TGTGCCAGCAGCTTTGGACTACTAGATCAAGAGACCCAGTACTTC.

This clonotype turned up a few times. V and J are TRBV2 and TRBJ2-7; TRBD1 agrees at 8 bases. The CDR3 consists of 16 residues. Germline V gene sequence: CDR1 SNHLY, CDR2 FYNNEI. V trimming: 6 bases; J trimming: 0 bases; junction bases outside the gene matches: 10. The CDR3 reads CASRAGTGRNSYEQYF. Written as DNA, the CDR3 is TGTGCCAGCAGAGCCGGGACAGGAAGAAACTCCTACGAGCAGTACTTC.

This clonotype was observed many times. The chain recombines TRBV5-1 with TRBJ2-1; D ambiguous. The V gene lost 0 bases and the J gene lost 6 bases, with 7 bases spanning the gap. CDR3 length: 13 amino acids. Germline V CDR1 and CDR2: SGHRS, YFSETQ. DNA of the CDR3: TGCGCCAGCAGCTTGGTGCTGGGCAATGAGCAGTTCTTC. Translation gives CASSLVLGNEQFF.